This T cell receptor beta chain emerged from a study of shared clonotypes between healthy human individuals. The overall study: Donors were a couple of women and three men aged 18 to 49.

Genomic DNA from each subset was divided evenly over several immunoSEQ plates. The method was immunoSEQ multiplex PCR; TCRdb's version includes in-frame clones alone and lacks a portion of them. The profile shows roughly 1,500,000 clones, 95% to 99% of them singletons. The V gene lost 6 bases and the J gene lost 6 bases, with 15 bases spanning the gap. Germline V CDR1 and CDR2: MNHEY, SVGAGI. This CDR3 is 13 amino acids long. The genes are TRBV6-5 and TRBJ2-7; unclear D gene. The sequence came from a man aged 30 to 39 in good health. Sequenced: naive CD4+ T cells sorted from blood. The subset was: CD45RA+ positively selected. CDR3 region: CASSPDIISEQYF. The CDR3 nucleotides are TGTGCCAGCAGCCCAGACATTATAAGCGAGCAGTACTTC.